Each of the 23 T cell receptor beta chains below was sequenced from the same sample in a study of blood T cell repertoires in COVID-19. Assay: immunoSEQ multiplex PCR; the TCRdb copy retains only in-frame clones and omits some. The sample lists more than 350,000 clones; roughly 88% were seen once. The sample consisted of PBMCs or T cells enriched from blood (not recorded which). The receptors come from a woman aged 18-35 years who had been exposed to COVID-19.

The chain carries TRBV7-3 and TRBJ1-2, with D possibly being TRBD1 (5 bases). V was clipped by 1 base and J by 6 bases, with 21 bases between them. The CDR3 extends over 17 amino acids. CDR1 and CDR2 from the germline V gene are SGHTA and FQGTGA. CDR3 loop: CASSLRSQGLEWDGYTF. Written as DNA, the CDR3 is TGTGCCAGCAGCTTAAGAAGCCAGGGTTTAGAGTGGGATGGCTACACCTTC.

This chain connects TRBV4-2 to TRBJ2-1; 7 bases map to TRBD2. The germline CDR1 and CDR2 sequences are LGHNA and YNFKEQ. The V and J ends lost 1 base and 5 bases, in that order; junction bases with no gene match: 8. The CDR3 spans 16 residues. The CDR3 spells CASSQGKRSGNNEQFF. The CDR3 DNA follows: TGTGCCAGCAGCCAAGGGAAGCGAAGCGGGAACAATGAGCAGTTCTTC.

The V and J genes are TRBV2 and TRBJ2-7; a weak D match, TRBD2 (7 bases). Per germline, CDR1 SNHLY and CDR2 FYNNEI. Deletions cut 5 bases from V and 2 bases from J, with 19 bases between. The CDR3 is 16 residues long. The CDR3 DNA follows: TGTGCCAGCAGTAAAAGGGGGGGAGAGATACCCTACGAGCAGTACTTC. It codes for CASSKRGGEIPYEQYF.

This chain uses TRBV12-3 or TRBV12-4 with TRBJ1-2, with D tentatively TRBD1 (6 bases). Trimming took 6 bases from V and 2 from J, leaving 10 bases between them. The CDR3 consists of 13 residues. The CDR3 protein is CASSRDRNYGYTF. CDR3 DNA: TGTGCCAGCAGCCGAGACAGGAACTATGGCTACACCTTC.

The chain carries TRBV15 and TRBJ1-4; D ambiguous. The CDR3 loop spans 15 amino acids. Per the germline V gene, CDR1 is LNHNV and CDR2 is YYDKDF (reference sequence). Trimming pared 0 bases from V and 8 bases from J, leaving 13 bases between. The CDR3 protein is CATSRERADFEKLFF. The CDR3 nucleotides read TGTGCCACCAGCAGAGAGCGAGCAGACTTCGAAAAACTGTTTTTT.

V is TRBV28 and J is TRBJ1-1; D gene ambiguous. The CDR3 consists of 12 residues. Trimming left V 5 bases short and J 3 bases short, with 7 bases between. Germline V gives CDR1 MDHEN, CDR2 SYDVKM. CDR3 DNA sequence: TGTGCCAGCAGTCCGGGGTACACTGAAGCTTTCTTT. Protein: CASSPGYTEAFF. Using reference TRBV28 and TRBJ1-1 for the parts outside the CDR3, the full variable domain is DVKVTQSSRYLVKRTGEKVFLECVQDMDHENMFWYRQDPGLGLRLIYFSYDVKMKEKGDIPEGYSVSREKKERFSLILESASTNQTSMYLCASSPGYTEAFFGQGTRLTVV.

This chain joins TRBV6-5 and TRBJ2-1; possibly TRBD1 for D (6 bases). The CDR3 consists of 15 residues. The germline V and J ends were trimmed by 6 bases and 7 bases, with 19 bases remaining between them. Germline CDR1 and CDR2: MNHEY and SVGAGI. The DNA for the CDR3 is TGTGCCAGCAGCAACACAGGGACGGGCGAAAATGAGCAGTTCTTC. Protein sequence: CASSNTGTGENEQFF.

CDR3 in amino acids: CASSQAALAVYNEQFF. CDR3 DNA: TGTGCCAGCAGCCAAGCGGCCCTAGCGGTATACAATGAGCAGTTCTTC. This chain uses TRBV3-1 (or the pseudogene TRBV3-2) with TRBJ2-1; 7 bases are shared with TRBD2. CDR3 length: 16 amino acids. The V segment lost 1 base and the J segment 4 bases; nucleotides outside the gene matches: 7. Germline lookup yields CDR1 LGHDT and CDR2 YNNKEL (reference sequence).

The genes are TRBV28 and TRBJ1-1; the D is unclear. The germline V and J ends were trimmed by 4 bases and 7 bases, with 10 bases remaining between them. The length of the CDR3 is 12 residues. Per the germline V gene, CDR1 is MDHEN and CDR2 is SYDVKM. The CDR3 sequence: CASSSWRSEAFF. In DNA, the CDR3 is TGTGCCAGCAGTTCTTGGAGAAGTGAAGCTTTCTTT.

The chain recombines TRBV19 with TRBJ2-3; tentatively, D is TRBD2 (5 bases). From germline, CDR1 is LNHDA and CDR2 SQIVND (reference sequence). CDR3 length: 13 residues. Trimming cost V 9 bases and J 5 bases, with 15 bases left between them. As DNA, the CDR3 is TGTGCCAGCCGAGCGAGCGGAGGAGATACGCAGTATTTT. Amino acids: CASRASGGDTQYF.

The rearrangement joins TRBV24-1 to TRBJ2-7; D gene ambiguous. V gave up 3 bases and J gave up 6 bases, with 8 bases separating them. The CDR3 is 12 residues long. Per germline, CDR1 KGHDR and CDR2 SFDVKD. CDR3 bases: TGTGCCACCAGTGATGCGGCGACCGAGCAGTACTTC. It specifies CATSDAATEQYF.

The rearrangement links TRBV28 to TRBJ2-1; 9 nucleotides align to TRBD2. J gave up 7 bases and V 5 bases, and 9 bases lay outside the gene matches. Germline V gene data show CDR1 as MDHEN and CDR2 as SYDVKM. The CDR3 extends over 15 amino acids. The CDR3 nucleotides are TGTGCCAGCAGTGTGCCGATAGCGGGGGCGAATGAGCAGTTCTTC. Its translation: CASSVPIAGANEQFF.

V gene TRBV11-2 combines with J gene TRBJ1-6; D might be TRBD1 (5 bases). Trimming shortened V by 5 bases and J by 7 bases, and 21 bases separated the two germline ends. Germline-derived CDR1 and CDR2 are SGHAT and FQNNGV. The CDR3 is 17 amino acids. The CDR3 spells CASSPYEGVPPNSPLHF. CDR3 DNA: TGTGCCAGCAGCCCCTATGAAGGGGTCCCCCCCAATTCACCCCTCCACTTT.

V and J are TRBV29-1 and TRBJ2-7, with TRBD1 identical over 7 bases. The CDR3 sequence is 14 residues long. CDR1 SQVTM and CDR2 ANQGSEA come from the germline V gene. The V segment lost 5 bases and the J segment 7 bases; nucleotides outside the gene matches: 14. CDR3: CSVPDTGALEEQYF. The CDR3 nucleotides are TGCAGCGTTCCAGATACAGGGGCCCTAGAGGAGCAGTACTTC.

To note about this clone: A much larger clone sits a single nucleotide away, making a read error possible. The CDR3 here is CASSGTSGSTDTQYF. CDR3 sequence (DNA): TGTGCCAGCAGCGGGACTAGCGGGAGCACAGATACGCAGTATTTT. This chain joins TRBV14 and TRBJ2-3; 12 nucleotides line up with TRBD2. The junction had 0 bases not matched to a gene; V was cut back by 5 bases and J by 0 bases. CDR1 is SGHDN, CDR2 FVKESK, per germline. The CDR3 length is 15 residues.

The genes are TRBV4-2 and TRBJ2-7; D is possibly TRBD1 (6 bases). Trimming left V 2 bases short and J 5 bases short, with 13 bases between. The CDR3 covers 14 residues. Germline V gene lookup returns CDR1 LGHNA and CDR2 YNFKEQ. The DNA for the CDR3 is TGTGCCAGCAGCCAAACAGGGATCGAGAACGAGCAGTACTTC. Amino acids: CASSQTGIENEQYF.

The chain uses TRBV11-3 and TRBJ2-7; TRBD1 agrees at 11 bases. CDR3 length equals 14 residues. J gave up 3 bases and V 8 bases, and 6 bases lay outside the gene matches. Germline V lookup: CDR1 SGHNT, CDR2 YENEEA. CDR3 in DNA: TGTGCCAGCGCACAGGGACAGGGGGGCTACGAGCAGTACTTC. It is translated as CASAQGQGGYEQYF.

This rearrangement joins TRBV6-4 to TRBJ2-3; 8 bases line up with TRBD2. The CDR3 totals 15 residues. Germline CDR1 and CDR2: MRHNA and SNTAGT. J gave up 4 bases and V 6 bases, and 9 bases lay outside the gene matches. CDR3 nucleotides: TGTGCCAGCAGCCTGGGACTAGTCGAGTCAGATACGCAGTATTTT. This encodes CASSLGLVESDTQYF.

The V gene is TRBV4-1, the J gene TRBJ1-1; D gene ambiguous. Trimming took off 1 base at V and 2 bases at J, with 5 bases between the two ends. Germline V gives CDR1 MGHRA, CDR2 YSYEKL. This CDR3 contains 13 residues. The DNA of the CDR3 is TGCGCCAGCAGCCAAGGGCCAAACACTGAAGCTTTCTTT. This translates into CASSQGPNTEAFF.

The chain employs TRBV5-1 and TRBJ2-7, with 7 bases lining up with TRBD1. Germline V gene sequence: CDR1 SGHRS, CDR2 YFSETQ. The ends lost 0 bases at V and 3 bases at J; junction bases unmatched: 6. The CDR3 has 15 amino acids. As DNA, the CDR3 is TGCGCCAGCAGCTTGGTCCAGGGGGATAACTACGAGCAGTACTTC. This sequence encodes CASSLVQGDNYEQYF.

In this sample, this clone turned up once. The chain is built from TRBV18 and TRBJ2-3; no definite D call. This CDR3 is built from 16 residues. In germline, CDR1 is KGHSH, CDR2 LQKENI. Deletions cut 4 bases from V and 4 bases from J, with 18 bases between. The chain's CDR3 is CASSLILQRGADTQYF. The CDR3 DNA reads TGTGCCAGCTCACTCATACTTCAGCGCGGAGCAGATACGCAGTATTTT.

The chain uses TRBV11-3 and TRBJ2-5; 7 bases agree with TRBD2. V trimming: 5 bases; J trimming: 5 bases; junction bases outside the gene matches: 11. CDR1 is SGHNT and CDR2 is YENEEA in the germline V gene. This CDR3 comprises 15 residues. The DNA for the CDR3 is TGTGCCAGCAGCCGGGGCGGGGGAGTTTCGGAGACCCAGTACTTC. Its protein is CASSRGGGVSETQYF.

This clone occurred a few times. V and J are TRBV5-1 and TRBJ2-1; no firm D call. The CDR3 is made up of 17 amino acids. Trimming took 0 bases from V and 6 from J, leaving 19 bases between them. Per the germline V gene, CDR1 is SGHRS and CDR2 is YFSETQ. The CDR3 protein is CASSLEVRPDPSNEQFF. CDR3 DNA sequence: TGCGCCAGCAGCTTGGAGGTGCGGCCCGACCCGTCCAATGAGCAGTTCTTC.